This T cell receptor (beta chain) came from a study of blood T cell repertoires in COVID-19. Study-wide background: The study drew acute and convalescent COVID-19 samples from the United States, Italy and Spain. PBMCs, B-cell-depleted T cells, or T cells provided the cDNA or gDNA that made up the material.

Per germline, CDR1 LNHDA and CDR2 SQIVND (reference sequence). The CDR3 is 16 residues long. The ends were cut back, 4 bases at V and 6 bases at J, with 21 bases in the middle. The table came from immunoSEQ multiplex PCR; TCRdb's copy has only in-frame clones and leaves some out. Of a few hundred thousand clones in the sample, approximately 90% were seen once. Participant ages covered roughly 18 to 89 years across approximately 25 US areas. This chain joins TRBV19 and TRBJ1-1; no clear D gene. This sequence originates from a woman aged 55-70 years who had recovered from COVID-19. The sample taken for sequencing was PBMCs or T cells enriched from blood (not recorded which). DNA of the CDR3: TGTGCCAGTAGTACTGGTGAGGGCGAGAGGTTCCCTGAAGCTTTCTTT. It yields the protein CASSTGEGERFPEAFF.